This T cell receptor beta chain was recorded in a study of T cells in Graves' hyperthyroidism and ophthalmopathy. Study as a whole: The blood sample was taken at first diagnosis, before treatment began. Study results and caveats: Among thyroid clonotypes expanded above 0.001, most also appeared in blood.

Authors of the study amplified TCR beta CDR3 regions from RNA transcripts. HTBI primers were used for first-round RT-PCR of the TCR CDR3. MiXCR, applied by TCRdb to the multiplex PCR reads, yields one record per CDR3 protein. Of fewer than 350,000 distinct CDR3 sequences in the sample, more than 10% were seen once. V lost 0 bases, J lost 5 bases, and 13 bases lay in between. Per the germline V gene, CDR1 is DFQATT and CDR2 is SNEGSKA (reference sequence). CDR3 length equals 14 residues. Blood was obtained at the first hyperthyroidism diagnosis, which preceded any ophthalmopathy symptoms. In the case of this clonotype: Its antigen is not known.

The V gene is TRBV20-1, the J gene TRBJ1-1, with no clear D. Sequencing used blood. The source of this sequence is a woman under 40 with Graves' hyperthyroidism that later progressed to Graves' ophthalmopathy. The CDR3 region has the DNA TGCAGTGCTAGAGATGGAGGAGATTGGACTGAAGCTTTCTTT. Amino acid sequence: CSARDGGDWTEAFF.